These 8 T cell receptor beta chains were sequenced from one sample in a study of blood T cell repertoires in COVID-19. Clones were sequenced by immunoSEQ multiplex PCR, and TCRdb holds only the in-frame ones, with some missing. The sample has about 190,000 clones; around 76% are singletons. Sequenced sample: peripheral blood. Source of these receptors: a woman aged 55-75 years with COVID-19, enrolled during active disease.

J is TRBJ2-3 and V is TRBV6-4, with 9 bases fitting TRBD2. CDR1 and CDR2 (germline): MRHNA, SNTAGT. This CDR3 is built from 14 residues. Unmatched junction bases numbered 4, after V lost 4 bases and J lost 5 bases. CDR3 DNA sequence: TGTGCCAGCAGTGGCGTAGCGGGAGTAGATACGCAGTATTTT. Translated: CASSGVAGVDTQYF.

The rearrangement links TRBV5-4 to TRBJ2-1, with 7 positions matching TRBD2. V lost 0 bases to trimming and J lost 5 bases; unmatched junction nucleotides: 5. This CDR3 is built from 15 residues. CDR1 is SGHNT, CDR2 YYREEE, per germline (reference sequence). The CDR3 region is CASSLDPSGNNEQFF. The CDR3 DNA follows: TGTGCCAGCAGCTTGGATCCTAGCGGAAACAATGAGCAGTTCTTC.

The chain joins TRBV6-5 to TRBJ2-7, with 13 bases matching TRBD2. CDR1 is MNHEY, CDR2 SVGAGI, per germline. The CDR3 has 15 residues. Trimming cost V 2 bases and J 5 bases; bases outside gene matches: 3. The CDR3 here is CASSYRGLAGDEQYF. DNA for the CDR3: TGTGCCAGCAGTTACCGAGGACTAGCGGGAGACGAGCAGTACTTC.

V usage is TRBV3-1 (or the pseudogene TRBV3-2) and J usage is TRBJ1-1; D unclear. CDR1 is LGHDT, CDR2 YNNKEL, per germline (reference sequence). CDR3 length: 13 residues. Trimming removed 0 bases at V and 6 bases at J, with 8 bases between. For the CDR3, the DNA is TGTGCCAGCAGCCAAGATCCCGTGTCTGAAGCTTTCTTT. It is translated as CASSQDPVSEAFF.

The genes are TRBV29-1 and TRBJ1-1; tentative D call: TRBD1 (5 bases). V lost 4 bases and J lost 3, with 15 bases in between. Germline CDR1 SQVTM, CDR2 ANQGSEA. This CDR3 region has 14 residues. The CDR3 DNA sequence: TGCAGCGTTGGCCGGACATCTAGGGACACTGAAGCTTTCTTT. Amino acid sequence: CSVGRTSRDTEAFF.

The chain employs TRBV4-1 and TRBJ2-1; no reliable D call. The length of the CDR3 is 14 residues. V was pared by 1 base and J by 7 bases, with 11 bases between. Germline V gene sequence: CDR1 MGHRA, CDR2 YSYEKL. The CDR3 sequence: CASSQGPLMNEQFF. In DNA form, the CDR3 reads TGCGCCAGCAGCCAAGGGCCCTTGATGAATGAGCAGTTCTTC.

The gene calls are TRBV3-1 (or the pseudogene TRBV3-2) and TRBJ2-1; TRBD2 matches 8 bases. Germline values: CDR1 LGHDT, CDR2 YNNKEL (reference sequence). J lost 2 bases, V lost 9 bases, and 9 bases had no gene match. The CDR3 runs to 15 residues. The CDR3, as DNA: TGTGCCAGTACTATAGCGGGAAACCCCTACAATGAGCAGTTCTTC. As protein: CASTIAGNPYNEQFF.

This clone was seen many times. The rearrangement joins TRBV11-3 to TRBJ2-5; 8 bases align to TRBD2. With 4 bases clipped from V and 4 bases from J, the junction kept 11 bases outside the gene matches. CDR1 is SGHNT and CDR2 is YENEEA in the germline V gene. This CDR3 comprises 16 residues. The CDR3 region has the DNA TGTGCCAGCAGCTCCCAGCAACGGGAGGGCCTAGAGACCCAGTACTTC. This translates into CASSSQQREGLETQYF.